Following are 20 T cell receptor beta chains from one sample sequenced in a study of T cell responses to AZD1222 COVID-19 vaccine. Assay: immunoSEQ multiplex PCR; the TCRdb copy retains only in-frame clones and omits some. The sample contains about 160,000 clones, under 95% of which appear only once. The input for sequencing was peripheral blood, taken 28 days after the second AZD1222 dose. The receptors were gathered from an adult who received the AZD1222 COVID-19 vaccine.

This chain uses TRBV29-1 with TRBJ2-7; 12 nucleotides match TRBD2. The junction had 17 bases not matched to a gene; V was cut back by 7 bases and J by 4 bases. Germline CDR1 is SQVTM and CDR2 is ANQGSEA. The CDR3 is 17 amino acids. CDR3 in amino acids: CSGVGVTSGSGTYEQYF. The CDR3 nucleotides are TGCAGCGGGGTAGGGGTGACTAGCGGGAGCGGGACTTACGAGCAGTACTTC.

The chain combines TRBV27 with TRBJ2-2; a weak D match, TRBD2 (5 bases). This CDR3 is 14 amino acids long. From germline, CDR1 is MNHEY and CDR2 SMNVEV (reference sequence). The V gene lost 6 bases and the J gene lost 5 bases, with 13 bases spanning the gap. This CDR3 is CASRALRETGELFF. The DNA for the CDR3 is TGTGCCAGCAGAGCGCTTAGGGAGACCGGGGAGCTGTTTTTT.

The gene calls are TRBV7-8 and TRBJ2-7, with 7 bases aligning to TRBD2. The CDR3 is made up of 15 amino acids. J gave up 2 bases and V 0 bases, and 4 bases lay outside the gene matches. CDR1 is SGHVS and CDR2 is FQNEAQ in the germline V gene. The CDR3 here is CASSLANGLAYEQYF. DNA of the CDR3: TGTGCCAGCAGCTTAGCGAACGGACTAGCCTACGAGCAGTACTTC.

The DNA of the CDR3 is TGTGCCAGCAGCTTGGGGACCGGGGAGCTGTTTTTT. It encodes CASSLGTGELFF. V is TRBV7-2 and J is TRBJ2-2; no definite D call. This CDR3 is 12 amino acids long. V was pared by 3 bases and J by 5 bases, with 4 bases between. Germline V lookup: CDR1 SGHTA, CDR2 FQGNSA.

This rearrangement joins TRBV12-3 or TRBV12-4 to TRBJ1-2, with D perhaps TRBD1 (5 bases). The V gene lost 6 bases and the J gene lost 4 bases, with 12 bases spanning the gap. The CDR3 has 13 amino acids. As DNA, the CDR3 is TGTGCCAGCAGGGGGCGCTTGGTCTATGGCTACACCTTC. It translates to CASRGRLVYGYTF.

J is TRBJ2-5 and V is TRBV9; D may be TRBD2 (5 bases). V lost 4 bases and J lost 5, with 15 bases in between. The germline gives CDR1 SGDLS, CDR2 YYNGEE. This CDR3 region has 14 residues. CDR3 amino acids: CASSSRPQRETQYF. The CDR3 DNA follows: TGTGCCAGCAGCTCCCGACCCCAGCGGGAGACCCAGTACTTC.

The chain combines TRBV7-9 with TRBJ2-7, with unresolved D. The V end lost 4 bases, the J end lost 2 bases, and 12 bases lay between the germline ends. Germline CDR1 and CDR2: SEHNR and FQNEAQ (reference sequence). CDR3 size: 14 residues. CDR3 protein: CASSSTRSAYEQYF. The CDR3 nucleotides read TGTGCCAGCAGCTCCACCCGATCGGCCTACGAGCAGTACTTC. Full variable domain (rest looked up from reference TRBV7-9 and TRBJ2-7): DTGVSQNPRHKITKRGQNVTFRCDPISEHNRLYWYRQTLGQGPEFLTYFQNEAQLEKSRLLSDRFSAERPKGSFSTLEIQRTEQGDSAMYLCASSSTRSAYEQYFGPGTRLTVT.

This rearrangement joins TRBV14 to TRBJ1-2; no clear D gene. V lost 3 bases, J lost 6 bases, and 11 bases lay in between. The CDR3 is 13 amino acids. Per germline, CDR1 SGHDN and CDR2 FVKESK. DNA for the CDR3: TGTGCCAGCAGCCACGCGCGGCGGGATGGCTACACCTTC. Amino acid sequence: CASSHARRDGYTF.

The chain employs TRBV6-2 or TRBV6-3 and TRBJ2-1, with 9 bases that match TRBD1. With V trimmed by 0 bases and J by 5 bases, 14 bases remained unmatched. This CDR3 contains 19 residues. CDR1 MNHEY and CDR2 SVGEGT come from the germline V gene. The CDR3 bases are TGTGCCAGCAGTTACTCGACCGATTGGACAGGGGCTATTCACAATGAGCAGTTCTTC. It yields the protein CASSYSTDWTGAIHNEQFF.

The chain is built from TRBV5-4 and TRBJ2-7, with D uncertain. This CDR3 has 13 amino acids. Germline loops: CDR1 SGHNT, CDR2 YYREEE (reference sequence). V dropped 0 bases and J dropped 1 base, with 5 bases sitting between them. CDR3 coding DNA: TGTGCCAGCAGCTTGGACTTTTCCTACGAGCAGTACTTC. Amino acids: CASSLDFSYEQYF.

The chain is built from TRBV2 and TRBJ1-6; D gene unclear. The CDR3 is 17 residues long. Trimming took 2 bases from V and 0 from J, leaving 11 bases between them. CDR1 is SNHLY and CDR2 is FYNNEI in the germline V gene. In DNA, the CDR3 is TGTGCCAGCAGTGAATTCCACCCGAGCTCCTATAATTCACCCCTCCACTTT. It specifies CASSEFHPSSYNSPLHF.

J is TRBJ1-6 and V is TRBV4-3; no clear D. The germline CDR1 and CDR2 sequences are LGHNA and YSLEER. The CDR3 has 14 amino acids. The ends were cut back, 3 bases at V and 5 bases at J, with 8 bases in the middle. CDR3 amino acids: CASSHGPNNSPLHF. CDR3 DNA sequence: TGCGCCAGCAGCCACGGTCCAAATAATTCACCCCTCCACTTT.

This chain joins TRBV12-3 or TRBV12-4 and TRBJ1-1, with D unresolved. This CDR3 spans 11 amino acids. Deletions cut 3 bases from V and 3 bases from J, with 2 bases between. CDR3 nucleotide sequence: TGTGCCAGCAGTTTCTACACTGAAGCTTTCTTT. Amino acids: CASSFYTEAFF.

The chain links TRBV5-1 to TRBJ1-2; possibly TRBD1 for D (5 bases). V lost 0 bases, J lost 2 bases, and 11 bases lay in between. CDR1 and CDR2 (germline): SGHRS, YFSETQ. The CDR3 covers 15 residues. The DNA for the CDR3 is TGCGCCAGCAGCTTGGAGGGCGACAGAAACTATGGCTACACCTTC. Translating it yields CASSLEGDRNYGYTF.

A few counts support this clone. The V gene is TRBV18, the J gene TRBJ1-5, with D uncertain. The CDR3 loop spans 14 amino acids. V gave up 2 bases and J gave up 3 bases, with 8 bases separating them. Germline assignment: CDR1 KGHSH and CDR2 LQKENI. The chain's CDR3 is CASSPVGSNQPQHF. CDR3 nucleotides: TGTGCCAGCTCACCAGTGGGTTCCAATCAGCCCCAGCATTTT.

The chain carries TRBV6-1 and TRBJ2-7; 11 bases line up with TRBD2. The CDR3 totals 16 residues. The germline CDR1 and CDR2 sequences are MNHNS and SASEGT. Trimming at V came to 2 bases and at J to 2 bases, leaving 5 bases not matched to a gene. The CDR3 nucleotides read TGTGCCAGCAGTGAACCTCCGGGACTAGCGGCCTACGAGCAGTACTTC. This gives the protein CASSEPPGLAAYEQYF.

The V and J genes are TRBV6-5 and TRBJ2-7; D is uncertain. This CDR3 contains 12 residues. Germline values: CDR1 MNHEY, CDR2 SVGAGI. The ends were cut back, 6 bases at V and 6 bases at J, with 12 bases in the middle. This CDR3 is CASRSRVGEQYF. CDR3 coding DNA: TGTGCCAGCAGGTCAAGGGTTGGCGAGCAGTACTTC.

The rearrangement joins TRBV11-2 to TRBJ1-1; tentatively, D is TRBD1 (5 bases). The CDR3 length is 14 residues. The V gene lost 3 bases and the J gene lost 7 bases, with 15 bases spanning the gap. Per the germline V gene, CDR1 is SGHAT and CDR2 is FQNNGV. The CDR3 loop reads CASSFPPGGGEAFF. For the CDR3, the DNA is TGTGCCAGCAGCTTCCCCCCCGGCGGGGGTGAAGCTTTCTTT.

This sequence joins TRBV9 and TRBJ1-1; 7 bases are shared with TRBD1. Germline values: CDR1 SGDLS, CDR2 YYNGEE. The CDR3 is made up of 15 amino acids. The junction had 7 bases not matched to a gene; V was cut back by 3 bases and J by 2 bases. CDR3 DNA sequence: TGTGCCAGCAGCGCCCGCAGACAGGGAAACACTGAAGCTTTCTTT. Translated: CASSARRQGNTEAFF.

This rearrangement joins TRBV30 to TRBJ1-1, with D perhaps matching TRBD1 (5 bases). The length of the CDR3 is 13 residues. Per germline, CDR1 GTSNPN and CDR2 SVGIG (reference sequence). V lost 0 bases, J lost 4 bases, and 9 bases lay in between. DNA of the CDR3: TGTGCCTGGAGTGTACGCGGGGGCACTGAAGCTTTCTTT. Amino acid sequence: CAWSVRGGTEAFF.